Reported below is one T cell receptor (beta chain). V dropped 3 bases and J dropped 0 bases, with 14 bases sitting between them. The CDR3 contains 17 residues. Germline values: CDR1 SGHTA, CDR2 FQGNSA. Combining a sample-barcoded 5' primer with a J-beta primer mix, a second PCR ran for about 6 to 11 cycles. MiXCR, run by TCRdb on the 5' RACE reads, gives a single entry per CDR3 protein. This sample yields roughly 800,000 distinct CDR3 sequences, of which roughly 64% are seen a single time; approximately 21% belongs to the top ten. The source of the sample is a study of blood T cells in healthy people across ages.

The chain has TRBV7-2 and TRBJ1-4, with D perhaps matching TRBD1 (6 bases). This receptor was taken from a man aged 25 to 40 in good health. Sequenced: blood. The DNA of the CDR3 is TGTGCCAGCAGCTTTGGGGCAGGGGACACAACTAATGAAAAACTGTTTTTT. It is translated as CASSFGAGDTTNEKLFF.